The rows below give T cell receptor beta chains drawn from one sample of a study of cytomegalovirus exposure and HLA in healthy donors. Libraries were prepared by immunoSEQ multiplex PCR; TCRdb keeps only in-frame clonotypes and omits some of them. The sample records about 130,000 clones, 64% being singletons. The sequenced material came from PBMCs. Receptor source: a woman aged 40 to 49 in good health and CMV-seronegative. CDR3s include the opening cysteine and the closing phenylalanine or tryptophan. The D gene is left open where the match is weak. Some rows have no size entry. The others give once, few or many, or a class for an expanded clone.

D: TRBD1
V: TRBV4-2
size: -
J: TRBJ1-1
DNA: TGTGCCAGCAGCCAAGCAGGGGGGACTGACGAAGCTTTCTTT
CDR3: CASSQAGGTDEAFF

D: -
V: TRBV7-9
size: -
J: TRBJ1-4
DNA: TGTGCCAGCAGCCGCCCAATCGGGGTAGAGGCAAAACTGTTTTTT
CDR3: CASSRPIGVEAKLFF

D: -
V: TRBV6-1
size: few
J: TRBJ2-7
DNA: TGTGCCAGCAGGGGGAACAGGGCCTACGAGCAGTACTTC
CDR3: CASRGNRAYEQYF

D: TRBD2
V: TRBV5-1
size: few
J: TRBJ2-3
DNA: TGCGCCAGCAGCCCCCGGGTAGCGGGGGGTCCGAAAATCACAGATACGCAGTATTTT
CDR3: CASSPRVAGGPKITDTQYF

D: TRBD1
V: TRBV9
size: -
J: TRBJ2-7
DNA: TGTGCCAGCAGCGTGGCGACAGGGATGGGTCACGAGCAGTACTTC
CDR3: CASSVATGMGHEQYF

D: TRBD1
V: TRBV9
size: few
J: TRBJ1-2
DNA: TGTGCCAGCAGCGTAGTGGACAGGGTGGACTATGGCTACACCTTC
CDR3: CASSVVDRVDYGYTF

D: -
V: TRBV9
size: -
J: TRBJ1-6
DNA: TGTGCCAGCAGCGTAGGATGGGGCGGGGATTCACCCCTCCACTTT
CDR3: CASSVGWGGDSPLHF

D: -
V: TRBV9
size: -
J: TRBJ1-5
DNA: TGTGCCAGCAGCCCCAATCCTGCGGTCAATCAGCCCCAGCATTTT
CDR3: CASSPNPAVNQPQHF

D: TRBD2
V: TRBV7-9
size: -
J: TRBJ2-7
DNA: TGTGCCAGCAGCTTCGAACTAGCGGGGACCTACGAGCAGTACTTC
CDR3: CASSFELAGTYEQYF

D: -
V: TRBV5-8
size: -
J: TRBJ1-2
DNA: TGTGCCAGCAGCTTGGTACGTCGGGGAGGACGGGCTAACTATGGCTACACCTTC
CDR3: CASSLVRRGGRANYGYTF

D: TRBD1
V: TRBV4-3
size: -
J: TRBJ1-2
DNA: TGCGCCAGCAGCCCCTCAAAAGCGAGACAGGGGGGATATGGCTACACCTTC
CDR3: CASSPSKARQGGYGYTF

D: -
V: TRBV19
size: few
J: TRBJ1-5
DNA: TGTGCCAGTAGATGGGCAGCCGATAATAGCAATCAGCCCCAGCATTTT
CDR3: CASRWAADNSNQPQHF

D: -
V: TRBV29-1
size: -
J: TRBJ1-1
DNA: TGCAGCGTTGCGGGGAGGCTGAACACTGAAGCTTTCTTT
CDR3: CSVAGRLNTEAFF

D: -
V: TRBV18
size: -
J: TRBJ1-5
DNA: TGTGCCAGCTCCGTGCAGGGTGGTGAGCAGCCCCAGCATTTT
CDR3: CASSVQGGEQPQHF

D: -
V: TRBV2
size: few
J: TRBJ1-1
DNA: TGTGCCAGCAGTCGGCAGGGGACGAACACTGAAGCTTTCTTT
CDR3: CASSRQGTNTEAFF

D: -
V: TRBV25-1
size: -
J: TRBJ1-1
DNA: TGTGCCAGCAGACCACAGGGTATGAACACTGAAGCTTTCTTT
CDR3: CASRPQGMNTEAFF

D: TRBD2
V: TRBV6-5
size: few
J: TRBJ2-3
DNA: TGTGCCAGCCGGCGGGGGGCTGCAGATACGCAGTATTTT
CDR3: CASRRGAADTQYF

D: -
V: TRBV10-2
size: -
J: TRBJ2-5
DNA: TGCGCCAGCAGTGAGGCCGGGACAAGGGGGGGTCGGACCCAGTACTTC
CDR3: CASSEAGTRGGRTQYF

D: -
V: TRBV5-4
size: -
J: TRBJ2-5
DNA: TGTGCCAGCAGCTTGGGACGGGGACAAGAGACCCAGTACTTC
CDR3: CASSLGRGQETQYF

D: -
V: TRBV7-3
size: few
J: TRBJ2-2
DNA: TGTGCCAGCGGGAGAGTCAGGGGGAACACCGGGGAGCTGTTTTTT
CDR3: CASGRVRGNTGELFF

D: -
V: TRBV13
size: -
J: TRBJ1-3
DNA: TGTGCCAGCAGCTTGGCAGCTGGAAACACCATATATTTT
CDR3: CASSLAAGNTIYF

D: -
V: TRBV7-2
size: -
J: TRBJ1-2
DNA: TGTGCCAGCAGCTTAGTGATCGGGGTTGGTGGCTACACCTTC
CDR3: CASSLVIGVGGYTF